This TCR beta chain comes out of a study of OX40 agonist ivuxolimab in advanced cancers. The overall study: Ivuxolimab, an antibody that agonizes OX40 (CD134), was administered to the patients. All patients had ivuxolimab intravenously every 2 weeks at 0.01 to 10 mg/kg. Partial responses were observed in three patients, of whom one had hepatocellular carcinoma and two had cutaneous melanoma.

The CDR3 is 19 amino acids. Germline assignment: CDR1 MDHEN and CDR2 SYDVKM. Losses at the gene ends were 3 bases for V and 0 bases for J; bases not matched to a gene: 8. Clones were sequenced by immunoSEQ multiplex PCR, and TCRdb holds only the in-frame ones, with some missing. The sample lists fewer than 80,000 clones, 90% to 95% seen once, with 13% to 15% in the top ten. This TCR came from an adult with an advanced solid tumor such as melanoma, head and neck, liver or kidney cancer. The source material was CD4+ or CD8+ T cells sorted from blood, sampled in a trial of the OX40 agonist ivuxolimab. The chain couples TRBV28 to TRBJ2-1; 13 bases fit TRBD2. CDR3 in amino acids: CASSLPTSGRQGSYNEQFF. In DNA form, the CDR3 reads TGTGCCAGCAGTTTGCCGACTAGCGGGAGGCAGGGCTCCTACAATGAGCAGTTCTTC.